The 21 T cell receptor beta chains below were found in one sample sequenced in a study of blood T cell repertoires in COVID-19. The assay was immunoSEQ multiplex PCR, and TCRdb's table has in-frame clones only and misses some. The repertoire includes over 80,000 clones, approximately 79% of them detected once, and about a sixth sits in the top ten. Source material: peripheral blood. The receptors stem from a woman of 80 years or more with active or convalescent COVID-19.

V gene TRBV5-4 combines with J gene TRBJ2-3; 10 nucleotides agree with TRBD1. The V gene end was trimmed by 3 bases and the J gene end by 5 bases; junction bases not matched to a gene: 9. This CDR3 is built from 16 residues. CDR1 is SGHNT, CDR2 YYREEE, per germline (reference sequence). The CDR3 sequence: CASSSTGTGEGDTQYF. The DNA of the CDR3 is TGTGCCAGCAGCTCGACCGGGACAGGGGAGGGAGATACGCAGTATTTT.

This rearrangement joins TRBV28 to TRBJ2-3; weak D call: TRBD1 (9 bases). The germline V gene has CDR1 MDHEN and CDR2 SYDVKM. This CDR3 is 16 amino acids long. The V gene lost 3 bases and the J gene lost 8 bases, with 21 bases spanning the gap. The CDR3 here is CASSFGGGTGWITQYF. The CDR3, as DNA: TGTGCCAGCAGTTTTGGCGGGGGGACAGGGTGGATTACGCAGTATTTT.

The chain uses TRBV25-1 and TRBJ1-4, with TRBD1 as a possible D gene (5 bases). From germline, CDR1 is MGHDK and CDR2 SYGVNS. The germline V and J ends were trimmed by 0 bases and 8 bases, with 13 bases remaining between them. This CDR3 has 15 amino acids. The CDR3 nucleotides read TGTGCCAGCAGTGAATACCTCGGGGGTTGGGAAAAACTGTTTTTT. Its translation: CASSEYLGGWEKLFF.

This chain links TRBV7-3 with TRBJ2-3, with a possible D match to TRBD2 (6 bases). Trimming left V 1 base short and J 3 bases short, with 8 bases between. Per the germline V gene, CDR1 is SGHTA and CDR2 is FQGTGA. The CDR3 covers 14 residues. CDR3 DNA: TGTGCCAGCAGCTTAAGGGCGGGAACAGATACGCAGTATTTT. Amino acids: CASSLRAGTDTQYF.

CDR3 sequence reads: CASTSFGQGAVKGYNEQFF. The CDR3 nucleotides read TGTGCCAGTACCTCATTCGGACAGGGGGCGGTTAAGGGATACAATGAGCAGTTCTTC. The chain carries TRBV19 and TRBJ2-1, with TRBD1 matching over 11 bases. Germline loops: CDR1 LNHDA, CDR2 SQIVND (reference sequence). This CDR3 spans 19 amino acids. Trimming cost V 7 bases and J 4 bases; bases outside gene matches: 18.

The chain employs TRBV5-1 and TRBJ2-3, with D possibly TRBD2 on 6 matching bases. Germline assignment: CDR1 SGHRS and CDR2 YFSETQ. The CDR3 has 13 amino acids. V lost 5 bases to trimming and J lost 2 bases, with 9 bases between them. In nucleotides, the CDR3 is TGCGCCAGCAGGGCGGGACCCACAGATACGCAGTATTTT. This sequence encodes CASRAGPTDTQYF. Combining the CDR3 with reference TRBV5-1 and TRBJ2-3 gives the whole variable domain KAGVTQTPRYLIKTRGQQVTLSCSPISGHRSVSWYQQTPGQGLQFLFEYFSETQRNKGNFPGRFSGRQFSNSRSEMNVSTLELGDSALYLCASRAGPTDTQYFGPGTRLTVL.

V usage is TRBV28 and J usage is TRBJ1-4, with 7 bases fitting TRBD1. The V and J ends lost 5 bases and 16 bases, in that order; junction bases with no gene match: 19. Germline lookup yields CDR1 MDHEN and CDR2 SYDVKM. This CDR3 spans 15 amino acids. CDR3 sequence (DNA): TGTGCCAGCAGTCTCCGGACAGGCACTACCCCAGAGGCGTTTTTT. Translated: CASSLRTGTTPEAFF.

The J gene is TRBJ2-1, the V gene TRBV11-2; a possible D gene is TRBD1 (5 bases). There are 15 residues in the CDR3. Looked up from germline, CDR1 is SGHAT and CDR2 is FQNNGV. Trimming left V 7 bases short and J 6 bases short, with 19 bases between. CDR3 nucleotide sequence: TGTGCCAGCACCCACCGTTCGAGCCAGGGCAATGAGCAGTTCTTC. Protein sequence: CASTHRSSQGNEQFF. The complete variable domain, with remaining parts taken from reference TRBV11-2 and TRBJ2-1, reads EAGVAQSPRYKIIEKRQSVAFWCNPISGHATLYWYQQILGQGPKLLIQFQNNGVVDDSQLPKDRFSAERLKGVDSTLKIQPAKLEDSAVYLCASTHRSSQGNEQFFGPGTRLTVL.

The rearrangement joins TRBV7-2 to TRBJ1-5; 7 positions match TRBD1. J gave up 3 bases and V 5 bases, and 7 bases lay outside the gene matches. This CDR3 is 15 amino acids long. Germline V gene lookup returns CDR1 SGHTA and CDR2 FQGNSA. CDR3 in DNA: TGTGCCAGCAGCCAACAGGGGACAAACAATCAGCCCCAGCATTTT. Protein product: CASSQQGTNNQPQHF.

About this clone: One end of the junction fails to match germline, which may point to a read error. The V and J genes are TRBV5-1 and TRBJ1-1; D possibly corresponds to TRBD1 (5 bases). This CDR3 region has 15 residues. CDR1 is SGHRS, CDR2 YFSETQ, per germline. CDR3 DNA sequence: TGTGCCAGCAGCTTGCTAGGGCAGGGTGTCACTGAAGCTTTCTTT. Translated: CASSLLGQGVTEAFF.

The rearrangement joins TRBV11-3 to TRBJ2-7; 10 bases line up with TRBD1. The CDR3 extends over 15 amino acids. V shed 0 bases and J 4 bases; nucleotides not matched to a gene: 3. Germline assignment: CDR1 SGHNT and CDR2 YENEEA. The CDR3 DNA reads as TGTGCCAGCAGCTTAGAGCCGGGACAGGGGTACGAGCAGTACTTC. It translates to CASSLEPGQGYEQYF.

This chain uses TRBV15 with TRBJ1-4; maybe TRBD1 (6 bases). V was shortened by 6 bases and J by 4 bases, with 12 bases between the two germline ends. The V gene's germline CDR1 is LNHNV and CDR2 YYDKDF (reference sequence). The CDR3 runs 14 residues. In DNA, the CDR3 is TGTGCCACCAGAAGGGGGGGGCTTAATGAAAAACTGTTTTTT. It codes for CATRRGGLNEKLFF.

The rearrangement joins TRBV29-1 to TRBJ1-1, with a weak D call TRBD1 (6 bases). Germline V gene sequence: CDR1 SQVTM, CDR2 ANQGSEA. The CDR3 spans 14 residues. V lost 6 bases to trimming and J lost 0 bases, with 14 bases between them. The CDR3 DNA follows: TGCAGCGTGGACTTGACAGGAATGAACACTGAAGCTTTCTTT. Translated, it gives CSVDLTGMNTEAFF.

The chain couples TRBV19 to TRBJ2-2; D gene ambiguous. V was cut by 3 bases and J by 1 base, with 9 bases left in between. CDR3 length equals 15 residues. The V gene's germline CDR1 is LNHDA and CDR2 SQIVND (reference sequence). This chain's CDR3 is CASSISLVNTGELFF. CDR3 coding DNA: TGTGCCAGTAGTATTTCCCTAGTGAACACCGGGGAGCTGTTTTTT.

This chain links TRBV29-1 with TRBJ2-3, with D possibly TRBD2 on 6 matching bases. CDR1 is SQVTM and CDR2 is ANQGSEA in the germline V gene. CDR3 length: 15 residues. V was clipped by 3 bases and J by 1 base, with 14 bases between them. As DNA, the CDR3 is TGCAGCGTTGAGGGCTTCCCGGGAGGCACAGATACGCAGTATTTT. Protein: CSVEGFPGGTDTQYF.

This chain uses TRBV5-4 with TRBJ2-7; 12 bases fit TRBD2. From germline, CDR1 is SGHNT and CDR2 YYREEE (reference sequence). The ends lost 4 bases at V and 3 bases at J; junction bases unmatched: 5. This CDR3 is 15 amino acids long. The CDR3 bases are TGTGCCAGCAGCCACGGGACTAGCGGGCTCTACGAGCAGTACTTC. Translating gives CASSHGTSGLYEQYF. Filled out from reference TRBV5-4 and TRBJ2-7, the complete variable domain reads ETGVTQSPTHLIKTRGQQVTLRCSSQSGHNTVSWYQQALGQGPQFIFQYYREEENGRGNFPPRFSGLQFPNYSSELNVNALELDDSALYLCASSHGTSGLYEQYFGPGTRLTVT.

The chain recombines TRBV7-2 with TRBJ2-1; 7 nucleotides match TRBD2. This CDR3 has 15 amino acids. Trimming removed 5 bases from V and 7 bases from J; junction bases left unmatched: 11. The V gene's germline CDR1 is SGHTA and CDR2 FQGNSA. The chain's CDR3 is CASSLSGTFVNEQFF. In DNA form, the CDR3 reads TGTGCCAGCAGCCTCAGCGGGACCTTCGTTAATGAGCAGTTCTTC. Supplemented by reference TRBV7-2 and TRBJ2-1, the full variable domain reads GAGVSQSPSNKVTEKGKDVELRCDPISGHTALYWYRQSLGQGLEFLIYFQGNSAPDKSGLPSDRFSAERTGGSVSTLTIQRTQQEDSAVYLCASSLSGTFVNEQFFGPGTRLTVL.

This clone was picked up a small number of times. An end of the junction differs from the germline gene, which may be a read error. The rearrangement joins TRBV2 to TRBJ2-7, with TRBD2 identical over 8 bases. The CDR3 runs 17 residues. Germline loops: CDR1 SNHLY, CDR2 FYNNEI. CDR3 bases: TGTGCCAGCAGCGAAGCGCTTCACGGGAGGGGTAACTACGAGCAGTACTTC. It codes for CASSEALHGRGNYEQYF.

V is TRBV6-2 or TRBV6-3 and J is TRBJ1-1; TRBD1 is a possible D gene (6 bases). The germline V gene encodes CDR1 MNHEY and CDR2 SVGEGT. V lost 6 bases to trimming and J lost 1 base, with 21 bases between them. The length of the CDR3 is 17 residues. The CDR3 DNA follows: TGTGCCAGCAGCTCCCTCTTGGGCAGGGGATCGAACACTGAAGCTTTCTTT. Protein sequence: CASSSLLGRGSNTEAFF.

This rearrangement joins TRBV24-1 to TRBJ2-5; D perhaps matches TRBD1 (5 bases). The CDR3 is made up of 15 amino acids. Germline loops: CDR1 KGHDR, CDR2 SFDVKD. V lost 5 bases to trimming and J lost 4 bases, with 16 bases between them. Written as DNA, the CDR3 is TGTGCCACCAGTGTTCCCACAGGTACCGGAGAGACCCAGTACTTC. Amino acid sequence: CATSVPTGTGETQYF.

The rearrangement uses TRBV2 and TRBJ1-1; weak D call: TRBD1 (5 bases). V was shortened by 7 bases and J by 1 base, with 16 bases between the two germline ends. The V gene's germline CDR1 is SNHLY and CDR2 FYNNEI. The CDR3 length is 15 residues. CDR3 sequence: CASTLGASQNTEAFF. The CDR3 DNA is TGTGCCAGCACCCTTGGGGCCAGCCAGAACACTGAAGCTTTCTTT. Variable domain in full (rest from reference TRBV2 and TRBJ1-1): EPEVTQTPSHQVTQMGQEVILRCVPISNHLYFYWYRQILGQKVEFLVSFYNNEISEKSEIFDDQFSVERPDGSNFTLKIRSTKLEDSAMYFCASTLGASQNTEAFFGQGTRLTVV.